The rows below give T cell receptor beta chains drawn from one sample of a study of OX40 agonist ivuxolimab in advanced cancers. Produced via immunoSEQ multiplex PCR; TCRdb's table is partial and in-frame only. The data show approximately 89,000 clones, with around 85% seen just once and 0.5% held by the top ten. This sample comprised CD4+ or CD8+ T cells sorted from blood, obtained in a trial of the OX40 agonist ivuxolimab. Source of these receptors: an adult with an advanced solid tumor such as melanoma, head and neck, liver or kidney cancer. The CDR3 runs from the conserved cysteine through the conserved F or W. The D gene is left open where the match is weak. Not every row has a clone size; where given, it reads once, few, many or a size class.

J gene: TRBJ1-2; clone size: .; V gene: TRBV6-5; D gene: .; CDR3 DNA: TGTGCCAGCAGTTATGCGGGGAGCTATGGCTACACCTTC; CDR3 protein: CASSYAGSYGYTF
J gene: TRBJ1-1; clone size: .; V gene: TRBV6-6; D gene: TRBD1; CDR3 DNA: TGTGCCAGCAGTAGACAGGGTGGTGCTTTCTTT; CDR3 protein: CASSRQGGAFF
J gene: TRBJ1-1; clone size: .; V gene: TRBV7-2; D gene: TRBD1; CDR3 DNA: TGTGCCAGCAGGCGACCGGGACAGGGGCTGAACACTGAAGCTTTCTTT; CDR3 protein: CASRRPGQGLNTEAFF
J gene: TRBJ1-3; clone size: once; V gene: TRBV4-3; D gene: .; CDR3 DNA: TGCGCCAGCAGCCAAGATCTAAGCGATGGAAACACCATATATTTT; CDR3 protein: CASSQDLSDGNTIYF
J gene: TRBJ2-1; clone size: .; V gene: TRBV7-2; D gene: .; CDR3 DNA: TGTGCCAGCAGCGCCCGGACGGCTTCCTACAATGAGCAGTTCTTC; CDR3 protein: CASSARTASYNEQFF
J gene: TRBJ2-7; clone size: .; V gene: TRBV6-5; D gene: .; CDR3 DNA: TGTGCCAGCAGTTACGAGGTTACCATCTCCTACGAGCAGTACTTC; CDR3 protein: CASSYEVTISYEQYF
J gene: TRBJ2-3; clone size: .; V gene: TRBV6-8; D gene: .; CDR3 DNA: TGTGCCAGCAGTTACCCTTATCTCTCTAGGGGGGCGCAGTATTTT; CDR3 protein: CASSYPYLSRGAQYF
J gene: TRBJ1-1; clone size: .; V gene: TRBV6-5; D gene: .; CDR3 DNA: TGTGCCAGCAGTTATACGGTAGCAGGTTTCGCTTCAGCTTTCTTT; CDR3 protein: CASSYTVAGFASAFF
J gene: TRBJ2-5; clone size: once; V gene: TRBV7-6; D gene: .; CDR3 DNA: TGTGCCAGCAGCTTAGGGAATCAGGAGACCCAGTACTTC; CDR3 protein: CASSLGNQETQYF
J gene: TRBJ2-6; clone size: .; V gene: TRBV15; D gene: .; CDR3 DNA: TGTGCCACCAGCAAGACAGGACCGGGGTTCTCTGGGGCCAACGTCCTGACTTTC; CDR3 protein: CATSKTGPGFSGANVLTF
J gene: TRBJ2-2; clone size: .; V gene: TRBV5-6; D gene: TRBD1; CDR3 DNA: TGTGCCAGCAGCTTGGATGGGACAGTTCTCACCGGGGAGCTGTTTTTT; CDR3 protein: CASSLDGTVLTGELFF
J gene: TRBJ2-3; clone size: once; V gene: TRBV5-1; D gene: TRBD2; CDR3 DNA: TGCGCCAGCAGCTTGGAAGGTGGGGGGGGCACAGATACGCAGTATTTT; CDR3 protein: CASSLEGGGGTDTQYF
J gene: TRBJ2-7; clone size: .; V gene: TRBV5-1; D gene: .; CDR3 DNA: TGCGCCAGCAGCTTGGACCTCCTTTCCTACGAGCAGTACTTC; CDR3 protein: CASSLDLLSYEQYF
J gene: TRBJ2-5; clone size: .; V gene: TRBV7-3; D gene: .; CDR3 DNA: TGTGCCAGCAGCTCATCGGGGCAAGAGACCCAGTACTTC; CDR3 protein: CASSSSGQETQYF
J gene: TRBJ2-2; clone size: once; V gene: TRBV5-1; D gene: .; CDR3 DNA: TGCGCCAGCAGCTTGGTCCAGGGGTCGGAGGGGGAGCTGTTTTTT; CDR3 protein: CASSLVQGSEGELFF
J gene: TRBJ2-1; clone size: .; V gene: TRBV7-2; D gene: .; CDR3 DNA: TGTGCCAGCAGCCTCAGCTCCTACAATGAGCAGTTCTTC; CDR3 protein: CASSLSSYNEQFF
J gene: TRBJ1-6; clone size: few; V gene: TRBV6-5; D gene: .; CDR3 DNA: TGTGCCACAACACGGACAGTCTATAATTCACCCCTCCACTTT; CDR3 protein: CATTRTVYNSPLHF
J gene: TRBJ2-7; clone size: .; V gene: TRBV4-3; D gene: TRBD1; CDR3 DNA: TGCGCCAGCAGCCAAGGTGGAACAGGGGACTACGAGCAGTACTTC; CDR3 protein: CASSQGGTGDYEQYF
J gene: TRBJ1-2; clone size: .; V gene: TRBV15; D gene: .; CDR3 DNA: TGTGCCACCAGCAGAGGGGGATATGGCTATGGCTACACCTTC; CDR3 protein: CATSRGGYGYGYTF
J gene: TRBJ1-1; clone size: .; V gene: TRBV9; D gene: TRBD1; CDR3 DNA: TGTGCCAGCAGCCCCCGGACAGGGGGAAACACTGAAGCTTTCTTT; CDR3 protein: CASSPRTGGNTEAFF
J gene: TRBJ1-2; clone size: .; V gene: TRBV19; D gene: .; CDR3 DNA: TGTGCCAGTAGTATATTCGGACAGACTTGGGGCTACACCTTC; CDR3 protein: CASSIFGQTWGYTF
J gene: TRBJ2-3; clone size: .; V gene: TRBV27; D gene: .; CDR3 DNA: TGTGCCAGCAGTCCCCGACGTAGAGATACGCAGTATTTT; CDR3 protein: CASSPRRRDTQYF
J gene: TRBJ1-2; clone size: .; V gene: TRBV29-1; D gene: TRBD1; CDR3 DNA: TGCAGCGTTGCAGGGGGGCCTGTCTATGGCTACACCTTC; CDR3 protein: CSVAGGPVYGYTF
J gene: TRBJ2-5; clone size: .; V gene: TRBV10-3; D gene: .; CDR3 DNA: TGTGCCATCAGTGATCGACTAGTGGGGGGCCAAGAGACCCAGTACTTC; CDR3 protein: CAISDRLVGGQETQYF
J gene: TRBJ2-4; clone size: .; V gene: TRBV5-4; D gene: TRBD1; CDR3 DNA: TGTGCCAGCAGGCTCAACCCGGGACAGCCACTAGCCAAAAACATTCAGTACTTC; CDR3 protein: CASRLNPGQPLAKNIQYF
J gene: TRBJ2-7; clone size: .; V gene: TRBV7-6; D gene: .; CDR3 DNA: TGTGCCAGCAGCTTAGCCAGGGCCCACGAGCAGTACTTC; CDR3 protein: CASSLARAHEQYF
J gene: TRBJ2-7; clone size: .; V gene: TRBV5-5; D gene: .; CDR3 DNA: TGTGCCAGCAGCTTGGCGTGGTACGAGCAGTACTTC; CDR3 protein: CASSLAWYEQYF
J gene: TRBJ2-2; clone size: .; V gene: TRBV27; D gene: .; CDR3 DNA: TGTGCCAGCAGTTTAGAGGCCAGAAACACCGGGGAGCTGTTTTTT; CDR3 protein: CASSLEARNTGELFF
J gene: TRBJ1-4; clone size: .; V gene: TRBV2; D gene: .; CDR3 DNA: TGTGCCAGCTCAAAACCGACAGTTAATTCTGAAAAACTGTTTTTT; CDR3 protein: CASSKPTVNSEKLFF
J gene: TRBJ1-2; clone size: .; V gene: TRBV2; D gene: .; CDR3 DNA: TGTGCCAGCGATGGTTCGGACCTTTATGGCTACACCTTC; CDR3 protein: CASDGSDLYGYTF
J gene: TRBJ1-4; clone size: .; V gene: TRBV28; D gene: TRBD1; CDR3 DNA: TGTGCCAGCGGGCCTATTCTGGACAGGGGCCAAAAACTGTTTTTT; CDR3 protein: CASGPILDRGQKLFF
J gene: TRBJ1-4; clone size: once; V gene: TRBV5-1; D gene: TRBD1; CDR3 DNA: TGCGCCAGCAGCTTGGAGGGACAGGGGGCAGACGAAAAACTGTTTTTT; CDR3 protein: CASSLEGQGADEKLFF
J gene: TRBJ2-3; clone size: .; V gene: TRBV5-1; D gene: .; CDR3 DNA: TGCGCCAGCCGGCGAGCGGATTTTAGTACGCAGTATTTT; CDR3 protein: CASRRADFSTQYF
J gene: TRBJ1-1; clone size: once; V gene: TRBV9; D gene: .; CDR3 DNA: TGTGCCAGCAGCGACCGACAGGTCTCGGACACTGAAGCTTTCTTT; CDR3 protein: CASSDRQVSDTEAFF
J gene: TRBJ1-1; clone size: .; V gene: TRBV4-2; D gene: TRBD1; CDR3 DNA: TGTGCCAGCAGCCATCAGGGGGCCCAGAACACTGAAGCTTTCTTT; CDR3 protein: CASSHQGAQNTEAFF
J gene: TRBJ2-2; clone size: .; V gene: TRBV5-1; D gene: TRBD1; CDR3 DNA: TGCGCCAGCGACCAGACAGGGGGCGCGAACACCGGGGAGCTGTTTTTT; CDR3 protein: CASDQTGGANTGELFF
J gene: TRBJ1-1; clone size: .; V gene: TRBV7-9; D gene: .; CDR3 DNA: TGTGCCAGCAGCTTATTGTATTCTGTGAACACTGAAGCTTTCTTT; CDR3 protein: CASSLLYSVNTEAFF
J gene: TRBJ2-7; clone size: .; V gene: TRBV19; D gene: TRBD1; CDR3 DNA: TGTGCCAGTCATCCGGGACAGCCGCTATTTAATATTGAGCAGTACTTC; CDR3 protein: CASHPGQPLFNIEQYF
J gene: TRBJ1-6; clone size: .; V gene: TRBV5-5; D gene: .; CDR3 DNA: TGTGCCAGCAGCCTTCGTAACAGTCTAAAAACCCTCCACTTT; CDR3 protein: CASSLRNSLKTLHF